This T cell receptor (beta chain) is from a study of tumor and adjacent non-tumor tissue in lung cancer. Overall study context: Samples averaged about 4.17 million productive TCRbeta reads each. Study-wide results and limits: Top 100 clones took a larger repertoire share in normal lung. Patients with more diverse tumor TCRs had worse survival.

No cell sorting was done before RNA was extracted from the tissue. More than 3 cm separated this lung sample from the edge of the tumor. TCRbeta libraries were built with three rounds of nested PCR, modified from ARM-PCR. TCRdb analysed the multiplex PCR reads with MiXCR anew, one entry per CDR3 protein. The sample has approximately 100,000 distinct CDR3 sequences; 50% to 70% are singletons. The CDR3 covers 15 residues. The V gene's germline CDR1 is SGHDT and CDR2 YYEEEE. For this clonotype: As yet, its antigen is unknown. One base away lies a much larger clone, so this may be a sequencing read error.

This sequence originates from a man between 25 and 39 years old with non-small cell lung cancer. The V and J genes are TRBV5-6 and TRBJ2-2, with TRBD2 identical over 8 bases. The material sequenced was distant non-tumor lung tissue. CDR3 sequence (DNA): TGTGCCAGCAGCCGGCGGGGGGCGAACGCCGGGGAGCTGTTTTTT. As protein: CASSRRGANAGELFF.